This T cell receptor beta chain came from a study of T cell responses to AZD1222 COVID-19 vaccine. Across the study: Second-dose timings of about 4 or about 12 weeks were pooled. Whole-study findings and limits: Repertoire sampling happened only post peak T cell response. Only a handful of AZD1222 recipients were seropositive at baseline.

The CDR3 loop spans 16 amino acids. Losses at the gene ends were 4 bases for V and 4 bases for J; bases not matched to a gene: 11. The germline CDR1 and CDR2 sequences are MNHEY and SVGAGI. A remark on this clone: Its antigen remains unidentified.

Data came from immunoSEQ multiplex PCR; TCRdb stores just in-frame clones and leaves some out. The table includes roughly 120,000 clones, less than 90% detected once. The chain joins TRBV6-5 to TRBJ2-7; TRBD2 aligns across 9 bases. The receptor was derived from an adult in good health. Sample: peripheral blood, taken on day 0 of AZD1222 vaccination. CDR3 sequence reads: CASSFAGTSKGYEQYF. CDR3 coding DNA: TGTGCCAGCAGTTTTGCCGGGACTAGCAAGGGTTACGAGCAGTACTTC.